Presented here are 24 T cell receptor beta chains from one specimen sequenced in a study of shared clonotypes between healthy human individuals. Clones were sequenced by immunoSEQ multiplex PCR, and TCRdb holds only the in-frame ones, with some missing. This sample has under 2.5 million clones; approximately 90% occur once, and the top ten carry 0.3% to 0.4%. The sequencing input was naive CD4+ T cells from PBMCs. Specified subset: CD45RA+ positively selected. These receptors were collected from a man aged 18 to 35 in good health. Some clones in this sample may be carry-over from other donors' samples.

The V call is TRBV5-4, the J call TRBJ2-1, with D possibly being TRBD1 or TRBD2 (6 bases each). The V end lost 3 bases, the J end lost 5 bases, and 18 bases lay between the germline ends. This CDR3 is built from 16 residues. Germline assignment: CDR1 SGHNT and CDR2 YYREEE (reference sequence). CDR3 nucleotide sequence: TGTGCCAGCAGCTCTCCAGGGACAAGGAGGGACAATGAGCAGTTCTTC. Translated: CASSSPGTRRDNEQFF.

The sample holds a few counts of this clone. Other DNA sequences in the same sample also yield this CDR3. The V and J genes are TRBV19 and TRBJ1-4; D gene ambiguous. Germline V gene data show CDR1 as LNHDA and CDR2 as SQIVND (reference sequence). The CDR3 has 13 residues. Trimming shortened V by 2 bases and J by 7 bases, and 8 bases separated the two germline ends. The CDR3 here is CASSIRRPEKLFF. The CDR3 DNA reads TGTGCCAGTAGTATAAGACGCCCTGAAAAACTGTTTTTT.

V and J are TRBV5-1 and TRBJ2-1; 9 positions agree with TRBD2. The CDR3 contains 14 residues. CDR1 is SGHRS and CDR2 is YFSETQ in the germline V gene. J was trimmed by 8 bases and V by 5 bases; bases with no gene match: 8. The CDR3: CASSPSGMNYEQFF. For the CDR3, the DNA is TGCGCCAGCAGTCCTAGCGGGATGAATTATGAGCAGTTCTTC.

This rearrangement joins TRBV7-9 to TRBJ2-5; D may match TRBD1 or TRBD2 (5 bases each). With 4 bases removed from V and 2 bases from J, the gap between germline ends came to 14 bases. The CDR3 is 15 residues long. Germline loops: CDR1 SEHNR, CDR2 FQNEAQ (reference sequence). The CDR3 loop is CASSSLGAAQETQYF. CDR3 nucleotide sequence: TGTGCCAGCAGCTCCCTCGGGGCCGCTCAAGAGACCCAGTACTTC.

The gene calls are TRBV11-1 and TRBJ2-7, with unresolved D. The CDR3 loop spans 15 amino acids. V was cut by 5 bases and J by 3 bases, with 17 bases left in between. The V gene's germline CDR1 is SGHAT and CDR2 FQDESV (reference sequence). The CDR3 DNA follows: TGTGCCAGCAGCCCCGAGGTGGTGTACAACTACGAGCAGTACTTC. It yields the protein CASSPEVVYNYEQYF.

The chain has TRBV19 and TRBJ1-5; 8 bases match TRBD1. The germline gives CDR1 LNHDA, CDR2 SQIVND (reference sequence). The V gene end was trimmed by 2 bases and the J gene end by 10 bases; junction bases not matched to a gene: 7. CDR3 size: 14 residues. The CDR3 loop reads CASSIRQGASPQHF. CDR3 sequence (DNA): TGTGCCAGTAGTATACGGCAGGGGGCATCTCCCCAGCATTTT.

The chain is built from TRBV2 and TRBJ2-1; 7 bases match TRBD2. This CDR3 spans 14 amino acids. CDR1 and CDR2 (germline): SNHLY, FYNNEI. The V and J ends lost 8 bases and 7 bases, in that order; junction bases with no gene match: 11. CDR3 sequence: CASSPGLQTNEQFF. For the CDR3, the DNA is TGTGCCAGCTCTCCGGGACTACAAACTAATGAGCAGTTCTTC. The full variable domain, completed using reference TRBV2 and TRBJ2-1, is EPEVTQTPSHQVTQMGQEVILRCVPISNHLYFYWYRQILGQKVEFLVSFYNNEISEKSEIFDDQFSVERPDGSNFTLKIRSTKLEDSAMYFCASSPGLQTNEQFFGPGTRLTVL.

The chain carries TRBV7-8 and TRBJ2-2; D may be TRBD1 (6 bases). This CDR3 region has 15 residues. V was clipped by 3 bases and J by 4 bases, with 12 bases between them. Looked up from germline, CDR1 is SGHVS and CDR2 is FQNEAQ. CDR3 sequence: CASSFFTGITGELFF. The DNA for the CDR3 is TGTGCCAGCAGCTTTTTTACAGGGATCACCGGGGAGCTGTTTTTT.

The CDR3 DNA reads TGTGCCTGGAGTTTGGGCTTTGGAAACACCATATATTTT. Encoded protein: CAWSLGFGNTIYF. This chain uses TRBV30 with TRBJ1-3; D ambiguous. CDR1 and CDR2 (germline): GTSNPN, SVGIG (reference sequence). V dropped 2 bases and J dropped 3 bases, with 8 bases sitting between them. CDR3 length: 13 residues.

The V gene is TRBV7-9, the J gene TRBJ2-4; D gene uncertain. There are 14 residues in the CDR3. The V and J ends lost 7 bases and 7 bases respectively, with 17 bases between them. CDR1 is SEHNR and CDR2 is FQNEAQ in the germline V gene (reference sequence). The CDR3 spells CASTSPGGGNIQYF. The CDR3 nucleotides read TGTGCCAGCACCTCCCCTGGCGGTGGGAACATTCAGTACTTC.

J is TRBJ1-2 and V is TRBV5-1; no clear D. This CDR3 has 14 amino acids. V lost 0 bases and J 8 bases, leaving 14 bases between the germline ends. Germline V gene lookup returns CDR1 SGHRS and CDR2 YFSETQ. The CDR3 loop reads CASSLGIQTEGYTF. The CDR3 nucleotides read TGCGCCAGCAGCTTGGGGATACAAACAGAAGGCTACACCTTC.

The chain couples TRBV5-5 to TRBJ1-2; 9 bases map to TRBD1. This CDR3 region has 16 residues. J lost 4 bases, V lost 3 bases, and 10 bases had no gene match. Germline CDR1 is SGHKS and CDR2 is YYEKEE (reference sequence). The CDR3 is CASSYTPGTGSYGYTF. The CDR3 nucleotides are TGTGCCAGCAGCTACACCCCCGGGACAGGGAGCTATGGCTACACCTTC. Based on the CDR3 plus reference TRBV5-5 and TRBJ1-2, the full variable domain is DAGVTQSPTHLIKTRGQQVTLRCSPISGHKSVSWYQQVLGQGPQFIFQYYEKEERGRGNFPDRFSARQFPNYSSELNVNALLLGDSALYLCASSYTPGTGSYGYTFGSGTRLTVV.

The V call is TRBV28, the J call TRBJ2-1; tentative D call: TRBD2 (6 bases). Germline-derived CDR1 and CDR2 are MDHEN and SYDVKM. The CDR3 extends over 12 amino acids. The ends were cut back, 6 bases at V and 10 bases at J, with 13 bases in the middle. The CDR3 DNA sequence: TGTGCCAGCAGCCAAAACCTAGCGGAGCAGTTCTTC. Amino acid sequence: CASSQNLAEQFF.

The rearrangement joins TRBV9 to TRBJ1-1; D remains unclear. Trimming took off 0 bases at V and 2 bases at J, with 11 bases between the two ends. The CDR3 covers 15 residues. Germline lookup yields CDR1 SGDLS and CDR2 YYNGEE. The CDR3 reads CASSVGGSGNTEAFF. The CDR3 DNA follows: TGTGCCAGCAGCGTAGGCGGCAGTGGAAACACTGAAGCTTTCTTT.

The gene calls are TRBV7-2 and TRBJ2-7; either TRBD1 or TRBD2 may supply D (6 bases each). Germline loops: CDR1 SGHTA, CDR2 FQGNSA. V gave up 1 base and J gave up 9 bases, with 19 bases separating them. The CDR3 consists of 15 residues. CDR3 coding DNA: TGTGCCAGCAGCTTAGGTGGAGAGCGGGCCAGGGGGCAGTACTTC. This encodes CASSLGGERARGQYF. The full variable domain, rest sourced from reference TRBV7-2 and TRBJ2-7, is GAGVSQSPSNKVTEKGKDVELRCDPISGHTALYWYRQSLGQGLEFLIYFQGNSAPDKSGLPSDRFSAERTGGSVSTLTIQRTQQEDSAVYLCASSLGGERARGQYFGPGTRLTVT.

Details on this clone: This sample also contains other DNA sequences that code for the same CDR3. This chain's CDR3 is CAWSVGSPLHF. The CDR3 bases are TGTGCCTGGAGTGTTGGTTCACCCCTCCACTTT. The chain is built from TRBV30 and TRBJ1-6, with no clear D. CDR3 size: 11 residues. From germline, CDR1 is GTSNPN and CDR2 SVGIG (reference sequence). V was pared by 0 bases and J by 9 bases, with 3 bases between.

CDR3 sequence reads: CASTTEGGRYQPQHF. The DNA for the CDR3 is TGTGCCAGTACCACGGAGGGGGGGCGATATCAGCCCCAGCATTTT. The chain uses TRBV19 and TRBJ1-5; possibly TRBD1 for D (6 bases). Germline CDR1 is LNHDA and CDR2 is SQIVND (reference sequence). The germline V and J ends were trimmed by 7 bases and 5 bases, with 18 bases remaining between them. The CDR3 runs 15 residues.

J is TRBJ2-3 and V is TRBV5-1; 11 bases match TRBD2. Germline CDR1 SGHRS, CDR2 YFSETQ. This CDR3 has 18 amino acids. The trim removed 4 bases at V and 4 bases at J, leaving 14 bases unmatched. The CDR3 nucleotides read TGCGCCAGCAGCCCGCCGACCGGGGGGGGACTAGCGGCAGATACGCAGTATTTT. Protein sequence: CASSPPTGGGLAADTQYF.

This sequence joins TRBV9 and TRBJ2-1; D unresolved. Germline CDR1 SGDLS, CDR2 YYNGEE. CDR3 size: 15 residues. Trimming left V 4 bases short and J 5 bases short, with 16 bases between. CDR3 DNA sequence: TGTGCCAGCAGCCCCTCGCCGTTTTCTAACAATGAGCAGTTCTTC. Translated, it gives CASSPSPFSNNEQFF.

The rearrangement joins TRBV11-2 to TRBJ2-4; 12 bases agree with TRBD1. Per the germline V gene, CDR1 is SGHAT and CDR2 is FQNNGV. After removal of 5 bases from V and 0 bases from J, the junction contained 8 bases not matched to a gene. CDR3 length: 18 amino acids. The CDR3 spells CASSSGTGGAGAKNIQYF. The CDR3 region has the DNA TGTGCCAGCAGCAGTGGGACAGGGGGCGCGGGAGCCAAAAACATTCAGTACTTC.

The chain has TRBV7-3 and TRBJ2-3; D perhaps matches TRBD2 (6 bases). In germline, CDR1 is SGHTA, CDR2 FQGTGA. This CDR3 comprises 14 residues. The V end was cut by 1 base, the J end by 6 bases, with 11 bases between. The CDR3 nucleotides read TGTGCCAGCAGCTTAATGGCGGGGTTGGATACGCAGTATTTT. Its translation: CASSLMAGLDTQYF.

The rearrangement joins TRBV10-1 to TRBJ2-7; unclear D gene. Trimming shortened V by 3 bases and J by 7 bases, and 22 bases separated the two germline ends. The CDR3 runs 16 residues. CDR1 is WNHNN, CDR2 SYGVQD, per germline (reference sequence). The CDR3 here is CASSDRAFYDVDEQYF. In nucleotides, the CDR3 is TGCGCCAGCAGTGATCGGGCATTCTACGACGTGGATGAGCAGTACTTC.

The chain carries TRBV7-8 and TRBJ2-1; TRBD2 matches 13 bases. In germline, CDR1 is SGHVS, CDR2 FQNEAQ. The CDR3 loop spans 16 amino acids. J was trimmed by 3 bases and V by 3 bases; bases with no gene match: 2. The CDR3 nucleotides are TGTGCCAGCAGCTTCGGGACTAGCGGGGACTACAATGAGCAGTTCTTC. Amino acid sequence: CASSFGTSGDYNEQFF.

About this clone: Other DNA sequences in the same sample also yield this CDR3. In DNA form, the CDR3 reads TGTGCCAGCAGCCCGACAGGGGGTGCTTCGAACACTGAAGCTTTCTTT. Translation: CASSPTGGASNTEAFF. The chain uses TRBV7-9 and TRBJ1-1, with 9 bases lining up with TRBD1. CDR3 length: 16 amino acids. Trimming cost V 5 bases and J 1 base; bases outside gene matches: 8. Germline V gives CDR1 SEHNR, CDR2 FQNEAQ (reference sequence).